This T cell receptor beta chain was identified during a study of blood T cell repertoires in COVID-19. Across the study: The cDNA or gDNA used as material had been derived from T cells, B-cell-depleted T cells, or PBMCs.

Generated by immunoSEQ multiplex PCR, the TCRdb table keeps only in-frame clones and is missing some. Of approximately 450,000 clones in the sample, around 89% were seen once. The sequence derives from a woman aged 25 to 39 with acute or convalescent COVID-19. Sample: peripheral blood.

The CDR3 sequence: CSVEVKGRGLEQFF. The CDR3 region has the DNA TGCAGCGTTGAGGTAAAAGGCAGGGGGCTTGAGCAGTTCTTC. The V and J genes are TRBV29-1 and TRBJ2-1; 8 bases line up with TRBD1. The CDR3 is made up of 14 amino acids. Germline V gives CDR1 SQVTM, CDR2 ANQGSEA. The V and J ends lost 3 bases and 9 bases, in that order; junction bases with no gene match: 10.